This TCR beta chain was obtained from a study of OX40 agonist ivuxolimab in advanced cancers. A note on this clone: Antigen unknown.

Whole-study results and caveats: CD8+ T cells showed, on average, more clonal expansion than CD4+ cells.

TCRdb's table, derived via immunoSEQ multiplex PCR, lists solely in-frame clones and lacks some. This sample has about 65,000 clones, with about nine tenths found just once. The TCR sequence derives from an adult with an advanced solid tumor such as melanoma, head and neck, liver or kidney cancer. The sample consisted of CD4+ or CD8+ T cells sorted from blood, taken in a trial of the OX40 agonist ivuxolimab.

CDR3 in amino acids: CASRGTTEAFF. The DNA of the CDR3 is TGTGCCAGCAGAGGGACGACTGAAGCTTTCTTT. V and J are TRBV9 and TRBJ1-1; weak D call: TRBD1 (5 bases). There are 11 residues in the CDR3. Trimming took 5 bases from V and 5 from J, leaving 7 bases between them. Germline assignment: CDR1 SGDLS and CDR2 YYNGEE.